Presented here are 20 T cell receptor beta chains from one specimen sequenced in a study of shared clonotypes between healthy human individuals. Libraries were prepared by immunoSEQ multiplex PCR; TCRdb keeps only in-frame clonotypes and omits some of them. The sample lists roughly 2.6 million clones, roughly nine tenths seen once, with under 0.15% in the top ten. Sequenced material: naive CD4+ T cells sorted from blood. Stated subset: CD45RA+ positively selected. These receptors originate from a man aged 18 to 29 in good health.

The chain is built from TRBV5-1 and TRBJ2-1; TRBD2 matches 11 bases. Germline assignment: CDR1 SGHRS and CDR2 YFSETQ. CDR3 size: 19 residues. Losses at the gene ends were 4 bases for V and 6 bases for J; bases not matched to a gene: 18. The CDR3 region has the DNA TGCGCCAGCAGCCGTGAACCGATAATAGCGGGGGGGCCTGGCAATGAGCAGTTCTTC. It specifies CASSREPIIAGGPGNEQFF.

J is TRBJ1-2 and V is TRBV11-2, with no clear D. The V gene lost 0 bases and the J gene lost 4 bases, with 6 bases spanning the gap. The CDR3 spans 13 residues. Germline CDR1 SGHAT, CDR2 FQNNGV. The CDR3 protein is CASSLEQSYGYTF. The CDR3 DNA follows: TGTGCCAGCAGCTTAGAACAGAGCTATGGCTACACCTTC. The full variable domain, its missing parts supplied by reference TRBV11-2 and TRBJ1-2, is EAGVAQSPRYKIIEKRQSVAFWCNPISGHATLYWYQQILGQGPKLLIQFQNNGVVDDSQLPKDRFSAERLKGVDSTLKIQPAKLEDSAVYLCASSLEQSYGYTFGSGTRLTVV.

The chain couples TRBV19 to TRBJ2-2, with 8 bases lining up with TRBD1. Trimming took 3 bases from V and 4 from J; bases not matched to a gene: 13. The V gene's germline CDR1 is LNHDA and CDR2 SQIVND (reference sequence). There are 18 residues in the CDR3. CDR3 DNA: TGTGCCAGTAGTATGCCCCTCCGCAGGGGGCTTTCCACCGGGGAGCTGTTTTTT. It yields the protein CASSMPLRRGLSTGELFF.

V and J are TRBV15 and TRBJ1-3; no clear D gene. This CDR3 has 15 residues. Germline V gives CDR1 LNHNV, CDR2 YYDKDF (reference sequence). The germline V and J ends were trimmed by 1 base and 2 bases, with 9 bases remaining between them. The CDR3 protein is CATSRAQVTGNTIYF. The DNA of the CDR3 is TGTGCCACCAGCAGAGCTCAGGTTACTGGAAACACCATATATTTT.

This rearrangement joins TRBV6-5 to TRBJ2-2; maybe TRBD1 (6 bases). This CDR3 has 15 amino acids. Germline-derived CDR1 and CDR2 are MNHEY and SVGAGI. The V end was cut by 8 bases, the J end by 6 bases, with 19 bases between. CDR3 DNA: TGTGCCAGCCAGGCCGGGACACTTCATGCCGGGGAGCTGTTTTTT. Translating it yields CASQAGTLHAGELFF.

J is TRBJ1-3 and V is TRBV5-1; no clear D gene. CDR1 and CDR2 from the germline V gene are SGHRS and YFSETQ. The length of the CDR3 is 13 residues. Deletions cut 0 bases from V and 8 bases from J, with 9 bases between. CDR3 region: CASSLVGSDTIYF. The CDR3 nucleotides are TGCGCCAGCAGCTTGGTAGGGTCGGACACCATATATTTT.

This clone showed up just a few times. The chain combines TRBV7-2 with TRBJ1-5; D unclear. CDR3 length equals 14 residues. V was clipped by 1 base and J by 10 bases, with 14 bases between them. Germline assignment: CDR1 SGHTA and CDR2 FQGNSA. The CDR3 bases are TGTGCCAGCAGCTTAGATTCGGGAGGGTCTCCCCAGCATTTT. It is translated as CASSLDSGGSPQHF.

The V and J genes are TRBV6-4 and TRBJ2-2, with D possibly called TRBD1 or TRBD2 (5 bases each). The CDR3 consists of 14 residues. V was cut by 8 bases and J by 6 bases, with 16 bases left in between. Germline V lookup: CDR1 MRHNA, CDR2 SNTAGT. The CDR3, as DNA: TGTGCCAGCTTCAGTGGGGGAAAGGCCGGGGAGCTGTTTTTT. It encodes CASFSGGKAGELFF.

The chain uses TRBV7-9 and TRBJ1-3; D unresolved. The CDR3 sequence is 15 residues long. V lost 1 base and J lost 1, with 8 bases in between. The germline V gene has CDR1 SEHNR and CDR2 FQNEAQ (reference sequence). This chain's CDR3 is CASSLGAESGNTIYF. In nucleotides, the CDR3 is TGTGCCAGCAGCTTAGGGGCGGAGTCTGGAAACACCATATATTTT.

The rearrangement uses TRBV5-8 and TRBJ1-4, with D tentatively TRBD1 (6 bases). In germline, CDR1 is SGHTS, CDR2 YDEGEE. This CDR3 comprises 14 residues. Trimming removed 0 bases from V and 8 bases from J, with 11 bases in between. CDR3 loop: CASSLEGGNEKLFF. CDR3 DNA sequence: TGTGCCAGCAGCTTGGAAGGGGGGAACGAAAAACTGTTTTTT.

The chain is built from TRBV2 and TRBJ2-7; 12 bases align to TRBD2. Germline CDR1 is SNHLY and CDR2 is FYNNEI. The CDR3 is 15 residues long. V shed 3 bases, J shed 4 bases, and the junction held 4 bases outside the gene matches. CDR3 sequence (DNA): TGTGCCAGCAGTGACGCTAGCGGGAGGGGATACGAGCAGTACTTC. Protein sequence: CASSDASGRGYEQYF.

The CDR3 DNA sequence: TGTGCCAGCTTCAGGGACTCCTACAATGAGCAGTTCTTC. Translating gives CASFRDSYNEQFF. The J gene is TRBJ2-1, the V gene TRBV18; TRBD1 might be the D (5 bases). The V gene's germline CDR1 is KGHSH and CDR2 LQKENI. CDR3 length equals 13 residues. The V end lost 7 bases, the J end lost 0 bases, and 7 bases lay between the germline ends.

The chain links TRBV7-2 to TRBJ2-1; TRBD2 agrees at 8 bases. Germline values: CDR1 SGHTA, CDR2 FQGNSA. CDR3 length equals 16 residues. Trimming took 6 bases from V and 2 from J; bases not matched to a gene: 9. In nucleotides, the CDR3 is TGTGCCAGCAGATCTGGACTAGCCGGCCCCTACAATGAGCAGTTCTTC. Protein sequence: CASRSGLAGPYNEQFF.

This chain joins TRBV5-6 and TRBJ1-2; 7 bases align to TRBD1. The CDR3 is 16 amino acids. The junction had 17 bases not matched to a gene; V was cut back by 4 bases and J by 8 bases. CDR1 and CDR2 from the germline V gene are SGHDT and YYEEEE. CDR3 nucleotide sequence: TGTGCCAGCAGCGCCTTGACAGGGATCCGGTCGCGAGGCTACACCTTC. It codes for CASSALTGIRSRGYTF.

V is TRBV4-1 and J is TRBJ2-1, with D unresolved. The CDR3 is 16 amino acids. CDR1 is MGHRA, CDR2 YSYEKL, per germline. Trimming shortened V by 2 bases and J by 1 base, and 12 bases separated the two germline ends. CDR3 sequence reads: CASSQLLVRSYNEQFF. CDR3 DNA: TGCGCCAGCAGCCAACTTTTAGTGCGGTCCTACAATGAGCAGTTCTTC.

This chain links TRBV7-9 with TRBJ1-4; weak D call: TRBD1 (5 bases). V lost 3 bases and J 7 bases, leaving 15 bases between the germline ends. This CDR3 spans 15 amino acids. Germline CDR1 is SEHNR and CDR2 is FQNEAQ (reference sequence). The CDR3, as DNA: TGTGCCAGCAGCTTCCGGGGAACCCAGGGTGAAAAACTGTTTTTT. It specifies CASSFRGTQGEKLFF.

On this clone itself: In the same sample, other DNA sequences code for this CDR3. V usage is TRBV7-2 and J usage is TRBJ1-5; the D is unclear. CDR1 is SGHTA, CDR2 FQGNSA, per germline. This CDR3 is 13 amino acids long. V lost 2 bases, J lost 0 bases, and 2 bases lay in between. Written as DNA, the CDR3 is TGTGCCAGCAGCTTAACTAGCAATCAGCCCCAGCATTTT. Translated: CASSLTSNQPQHF.

The chain combines TRBV15 with TRBJ2-5; TRBD1 agrees at 8 bases. Germline V lookup: CDR1 LNHNV, CDR2 YYDKDF (reference sequence). The CDR3 contains 14 residues. The ends lost 6 bases at V and 2 bases at J; junction bases unmatched: 5. CDR3 DNA: TGTGCCACCAGTACGGACAGGGTACAAGAGACCCAGTACTTC. This sequence encodes CATSTDRVQETQYF.

V gene TRBV2 combines with J gene TRBJ2-7; 10 bases match TRBD2. The CDR3 is 17 amino acids. CDR1 is SNHLY, CDR2 FYNNEI, per germline. V shed 7 bases, J shed 2 bases, and the junction held 14 bases outside the gene matches. For the CDR3, the DNA is TGTGCCAGCAAGGCTAGCGGGGGTGCCGAGGGGGCCTACGAGCAGTACTTC. Residues: CASKASGGAEGAYEQYF. The full variable domain, rest sourced from reference TRBV2 and TRBJ2-7, is EPEVTQTPSHQVTQMGQEVILRCVPISNHLYFYWYRQILGQKVEFLVSFYNNEISEKSEIFDDQFSVERPDGSNFTLKIRSTKLEDSAMYFCASKASGGAEGAYEQYFGPGTRLTVT.

The V gene is TRBV18, the J gene TRBJ2-5; 7 bases line up with TRBD2. This CDR3 is built from 14 residues. Germline V lookup: CDR1 KGHSH, CDR2 LQKENI. The V gene end was trimmed by 0 bases and the J gene end by 11 bases; junction bases not matched to a gene: 9. In DNA form, the CDR3 reads TGTGCCAGCTCACCACCGATGGGGCAGCGGGAACAGTACTTC. Its translation: CASSPPMGQREQYF.